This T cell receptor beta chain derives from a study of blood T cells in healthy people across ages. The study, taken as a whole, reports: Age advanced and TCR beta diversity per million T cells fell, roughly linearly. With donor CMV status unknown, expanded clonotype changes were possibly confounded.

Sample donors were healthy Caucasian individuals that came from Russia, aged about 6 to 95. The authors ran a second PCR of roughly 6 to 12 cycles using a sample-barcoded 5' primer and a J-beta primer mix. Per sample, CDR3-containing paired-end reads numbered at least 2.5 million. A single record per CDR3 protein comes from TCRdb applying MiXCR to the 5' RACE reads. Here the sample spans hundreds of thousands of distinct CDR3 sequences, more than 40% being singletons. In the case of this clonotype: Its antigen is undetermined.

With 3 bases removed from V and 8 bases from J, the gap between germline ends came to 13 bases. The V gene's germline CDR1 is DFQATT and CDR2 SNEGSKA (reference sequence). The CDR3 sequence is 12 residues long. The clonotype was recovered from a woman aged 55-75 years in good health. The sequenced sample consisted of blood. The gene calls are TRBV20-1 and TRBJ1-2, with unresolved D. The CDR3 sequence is CSARSLGVGYTF. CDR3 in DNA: TGCAGTGCTAGGAGCCTTGGGGTAGGCTACACCTTC.